This T cell receptor beta chain comes out of a study of blood T cell repertoires in COVID-19. Trimming took 5 bases from V and 7 from J, leaving 14 bases between them. CDR1 and CDR2 (germline): MNHEY, SMNVEV (reference sequence). The CDR3 has 14 residues. Some clones are missing from TCRdb's copy, which holds only in-frame ones; the method was immunoSEQ multiplex PCR. The sample has hundreds of thousands of clones, around 86% seen once. The sequenced material came from peripheral blood. V and J are TRBV27 and TRBJ1-4, with D uncertain. This clonotype was sampled from a woman between 40 and 50 years old who had recovered from COVID-19. Written as DNA, the CDR3 is TGTGCCAGCAGTCCACAGCCTCTAACTGAAAAACTGTTTTTT. Translating gives CASSPQPLTEKLFF.